The clone carrying this T cell receptor (beta chain) was seen a few times. Antigen unknown. V dropped 3 bases and J dropped 4; count of bases not matched to a gene: 7. Germline V gene sequence: CDR1 SGHVS, CDR2 FQNEAQ. There are 17 residues in the CDR3. This was the immunoSEQ v3 assay. Survey-level samples got approximately 1.8 million read pairs; deep-level samples got about 5-6.5 million. The assay was immunoSEQ multiplex PCR, and TCRdb's table has in-frame clones only and misses some. The table lists under 70,000 clones, about 73% of them singletons, with around 1.9% in the top ten. Indicated time point: pre-treatment sample, taken before nivolumab and TIL therapy. The data derive from a study of TIL therapy for anti-PD-1-resistant metastatic lung cancer. Across the study: Tumors were harvested before any PD-1/PD-L1 blockade. Most patients had lung adenocarcinoma.

General study points: After infusion, TIL clonotypes partly replaced peripheral T cells and declined over months.

The gene calls are TRBV7-8 and TRBJ2-2; 11 bases are a match to TRBD1. The sequencing here drew on blood, taken at baseline. This receptor was identified in a person aged 25 to 79 with non-small cell lung cancer. CDR3 sequence reads: CASSFISGTGGTGELFF. The CDR3 DNA follows: TGTGCCAGCAGCTTTATCTCCGGGACAGGGGGCACCGGGGAGCTGTTTTTT.